This T cell receptor beta chain derives from a study of T cells in Graves' hyperthyroidism and ophthalmopathy (dated by TCRdb to between 2019 and 2020). With regard to the full study: Peripheral blood samples were taken at the time of initial diagnosis, prior to any treatment. To identify TCR V-J signatures that set the groups apart, the researchers used a discovery cohort of 90 to 100 patients, made up of under 45 with Graves' ophthalmopathy and 57 with stable Graves' hyperthyroidism. The 100 discovery patients were randomly split 7:3 into training and test sets. Prospective prediction of ophthalmopathy was tested in an independent validation cohort of fewer than 20 hyperthyroidism patients and 15 to 17 patients who later progressed to ophthalmopathy. Once sampling was done, hyperthyroidism patients were given methimazole at a starting dose of 30 mg daily, whereas ophthalmopathy patients were given high-dose intravenous methylprednisolone. The paper describes TCR Vbeta CDR3 sequencing of about 140 peripheral blood samples, made up of 43 ophthalmopathy patients, roughly 75 hyperthyroidism patients and 17 progressor patients. In more than 5 Graves' hyperthyroidism patients, the study also compared T-cell repertoires from thyroid tissue with T-cell repertoires from blood. On the study overall, not on this receptor specifically: Most expanded thyroid clonotypes (frequency above 0.001) were also detected in blood, a finding suggesting that blood repertoires may reflect thyroid immune responses. During validation, the model predicted progression to ophthalmopathy a median of about 5.9 months ahead of onset, with 70.59% sensitivity and around 73% specificity. Sample size was not statistically predetermined, and investigators were not blinded to group allocation. A model built on a 13 V-J signature distinguished ophthalmopathy from stable hyperthyroidism, reaching about 88% sensitivity and approximately 83% specificity in cross-validation and 80%/75% in testing.

TCR beta CDR3 regions were amplified from RNA transcripts. The TCR CDR3 was subjected to a first round of RT-PCR using the HTBI primer set and the Qiagen OneStep RT-PCR kit. A second multiplex PCR round built the libraries, followed by size selection and purification. Paired-end sequencing of the libraries was performed with 100 bp reads on an Illumina HiSeq2000. The original methods were these. Raw data were processed with SOAPnuke, discarding reads with adapters, uncalled bases, mean Phred below 15, or no exact constant-primer or identifier match. High-quality paired reads were merged using COPE v1.2.5, and each unique nucleotide sequence was defined as a clonotype. Clonotypes were aligned to IMGT TRBV, TRBD and TRBJ reference segments using MiTCR v1.1. The analysis included only V-J combinations with a frequency above 0.0001, which together covered about 99% of the repertoires. A TCS score was defined as the ratio of F50 (clonal expansion) to E x V (chaos), with BLOSUM62-based TCRdist applied between CDR3 peptides within each V-J. Welch's t-statistics and random forest reduced just over 500 V-J features to 13, which were used in a naive Bayes classifier (R e1071). Starting from the raw public reads, TCRdb applied fastp trimming at Q25, assembled clones with MiXCR and retained in-frame beta chains. CDR3 protein duplicates are merged, each entry listing the most common genes and DNA. In this record, the V and J calls reflect TCRdb's handling and not the investigators' own analysis. This sample lists about 360,000 distinct CDR3 sequences; 13% were detected once. Less than 10% of the sample lies in the top ten.

For CDR1 and CDR2, the germline V gene (reference sequence) lists DFQATT and SNEGSKA. From cysteine to phenylalanine, the CDR3 is 15 amino acids long. Only the CDR3 region is kept as DNA, spanning 45 bases read in frame from base 1. V lost 4 bases and J lost 5 bases, and the count of bases not matched to a germline gene is 8. Stable Graves' hyperthyroidism was defined as the absence of progression to ophthalmopathy over 18 months of follow-up. The hyperthyroidism patients were between 18 and 65 years old and newly diagnosed, with a disease duration of less than 2 months. Patients with uncontrolled infections, other autoimmune diseases, pregnancy or lactation were excluded. Diagnoses relied on clinical symptoms, serum thyroxine and TRAb, thyroid ultrasound and orbital computed tomography. PBMCs were isolated from about 10 ml of fresh peripheral blood by Ficoll-Paque density gradient centrifugation. Total RNA was extracted with Trizol reagent, and quality was checked on an Agilent 2100 Bioanalyzer.

Regarding this clonotype: Its antigen remains unidentified. No base-level quality is on record; no much larger clone is a single base apart.

Recombination connected TRBV20-1 to TRBJ2-2, and TRBD2 matches 9 of the central bases. This TCR was recovered from a woman between 18 and 29 years old with Graves' hyperthyroidism. Sequencing was performed on blood. The CDR3 corresponds to CSATAVAGVTGELFF. At the DNA level, the sequence is TGCAGTGCTACTGCAGTAGCGGGAGTTACCGGGGAGCTGTTTTTT.